This T cell receptor beta chain was documented in a study of blood T cells in healthy people across ages. Trimming cost V 5 bases and J 0 bases, with 16 bases left between them. Germline V gene data show CDR1 as SEHNR and CDR2 as FQNEAQ (reference sequence). The CDR3 has 17 residues. Using a J-beta primer mix together with a sample-barcoded 5' primer, a second PCR was run for roughly 7 to 12 cycles. MiXCR was run by TCRdb on the 5' RACE reads, yielding one entry per CDR3 protein. The sample lists about 1.4 million distinct CDR3 sequences; 55% to 75% were seen once. The specimen sequenced was blood. The TCR comes from a young man in good health. The chain couples TRBV7-9 to TRBJ2-2, with no clear D. CDR3 in amino acids: CASSAYRREANTGELFF. In DNA form, the CDR3 reads TGTGCCAGCAGCGCGTACCGCAGAGAAGCGAACACCGGGGAGCTGTTTTTT.